This T cell receptor (beta chain) is drawn from a study of cytomegalovirus exposure and HLA in healthy donors. The study ran its PCR with 60 Vbeta and 13 Jbeta primers. Sequenced by immunoSEQ multiplex PCR; TCRdb stores in-frame clones only, minus some. Of over 30,000 clones listed, about 70% are singletons. For this clone: As yet, its antigen is unknown.

V was trimmed by 3 bases and J by 6 bases, leaving 14 bases between them. CDR1 is MGHDK, CDR2 SYGVNS, per germline. CDR3 size: 14 residues. Study results and limitations: After further analysis at a later stage, around 17,000 TCR beta sequences were associated with HLA alleles at 0.05 false discovery rate.

This receptor was identified in a middle-aged man in good health and CMV-seropositive. Sequenced material: PBMCs. This chain connects TRBV25-1 to TRBJ1-2; D may be TRBD1 (5 bases). In DNA form, the CDR3 reads TGTGCCAGCAGTGACCTCCAGGGATTACATGGCTACACCTTC. Its translation: CASSDLQGLHGYTF.